This TCR beta chain was sequenced for a study of blood T cell repertoires in COVID-19. Sequencing was performed with immunoSEQ multiplex PCR; in TCRdb, only in-frame clones are kept and a portion is missing. The data hold around 330,000 clones, with approximately 81% observed a single time. This sequence originates from a woman in her twenties or thirties who had been exposed to COVID-19. Input material: PBMCs or T cells enriched from blood (not recorded which).

Here the CDR3 reads CASSLRAGTSGTSDEQFF. The CDR3 DNA is TGTGCCAGTAGTCTAAGGGCCGGGACTAGCGGGACTTCTGATGAGCAGTTCTTC. The chain uses TRBV19 and TRBJ2-1; 13 bases match TRBD2. Per germline, CDR1 LNHDA and CDR2 SQIVND (reference sequence). The CDR3 extends over 18 amino acids. Unmatched junction bases numbered 15, after V lost 5 bases and J lost 8 bases.